This is a list of T cell receptor beta chains from one sample in a study of post-analysis software for immune sequencing data. TCRdb redid the calling of the PCR reads with MiXCR, one entry per CDR3 protein. Among about 260,000 distinct CDR3 sequences listed, around 34% were seen once. The sample consisted of blood. The receptors derive from a girl aged 5-17 years with multiple sclerosis. Each CDR3 is given with its conserved first and last residue. Each record gives: D gene, CDR3 length, J gene, V gene, clone size, CDR3 DNA, CDR3 protein. The D gene is left open where the match is weak. The size entry is marked missing in some rows and otherwise reads once, few, many or a size class.

d_call: .; cdr3_length: 15; j_call: TRBJ1-1; v_call: TRBV20-1; clone_size: once; cdr3_nt: TGCAGTGCTGCCCCAGGACCAGGGGCGACCACTGAAGCTTTCTTT; cdr3_aa: CSAAPGPGATTEAFF
d_call: .; cdr3_length: 14; j_call: TRBJ2-3; v_call: TRBV11-2; clone_size: .; cdr3_nt: TGCGCCGGCAGCTTAAAAGGACTTGGGGATACGCAGTATTTT; cdr3_aa: CAGSLKGLGDTQYF
d_call: TRBD1; cdr3_length: 14; j_call: TRBJ1-1; v_call: TRBV6-5; clone_size: many; cdr3_nt: TGTGCCAGCAGCGTCGACAGGGGGGGGACTGAAGCTTTCTTT; cdr3_aa: CASSVDRGGTEAFF
d_call: .; cdr3_length: 15; j_call: TRBJ1-5; v_call: TRBV5-1; clone_size: once; cdr3_nt: TGCGCCAGCAGCGCAAACGGGGGAACTTATCAGCCCCAGCATTTT; cdr3_aa: CASSANGGTYQPQHF
d_call: .; cdr3_length: 15; j_call: TRBJ2-5; v_call: TRBV12-3/TRBV12-4; clone_size: .; cdr3_nt: TGTGCCAGCAGTTTAGCGGCAGGAGTCCAAGAGACCCAGTACTTC; cdr3_aa: CASSLAAGVQETQYF
d_call: TRBD2; cdr3_length: 16; j_call: TRBJ2-5; v_call: TRBV20-1; clone_size: .; cdr3_nt: TGCAGTGCTATCTTACGGACTAGCGGGATAAGCGAGACCCAGTACTTC; cdr3_aa: CSAILRTSGISETQYF
d_call: .; cdr3_length: 15; j_call: TRBJ2-5; v_call: TRBV7-2; clone_size: .; cdr3_nt: TGTGCCAGCAGCTTAGCGGACGCCGGAAGTAGTGAGCAGTACTTC; cdr3_aa: CASSLADAGSSEQYF
d_call: TRBD1; cdr3_length: 15; j_call: TRBJ1-5; v_call: TRBV28; clone_size: many; cdr3_nt: TGTGCCAGCAGACTACAGGGGATCGACAATCAGCCCCAGCATTTT; cdr3_aa: CASRLQGIDNQPQHF
d_call: .; cdr3_length: 13; j_call: TRBJ2-7; v_call: TRBV20-1; clone_size: .; cdr3_nt: TGCAGTGCTAGAGACCCACATTCGGACGAGCAGTACTTC; cdr3_aa: CSARDPHSDEQYF
d_call: .; cdr3_length: 15; j_call: TRBJ2-5; v_call: TRBV20-1; clone_size: many; cdr3_nt: TGCAGTGCTAGAGACGCCGCGCTAGCGAAAGAGACCCAGTACTTC; cdr3_aa: CSARDAALAKETQYF
d_call: .; cdr3_length: 14; j_call: TRBJ1-2; v_call: TRBV12-3/TRBV12-4; clone_size: .; cdr3_nt: TGTGCCAGCAGTTTACGCAGGACGAACTATGGCTACACCTTC; cdr3_aa: CASSLRRTNYGYTF
d_call: .; cdr3_length: 15; j_call: TRBJ2-3; v_call: TRBV29-1; clone_size: .; cdr3_nt: TGCAGCGTTGTGGGCATCGGGAGCAACACAGATACGCAGTATTTT; cdr3_aa: CSVVGIGSNTDTQYF
d_call: .; cdr3_length: 15; j_call: TRBJ2-1; v_call: TRBV9; clone_size: .; cdr3_nt: TGTGCCAGCAGCGGTGTCCATGCGGGCTACAATGAGCAGTTCTTC; cdr3_aa: CASSGVHAGYNEQFF
d_call: .; cdr3_length: 16; j_call: TRBJ1-5; v_call: TRBV6-2/TRBV6-3; clone_size: .; cdr3_nt: TGTGCCAGCAGTGACCAGACAGTATGGGGCAATCAGCCCCAGCATTTT; cdr3_aa: CASSDQTVWGNQPQHF
d_call: TRBD2; cdr3_length: 19; j_call: TRBJ2-3; v_call: TRBV24-1; clone_size: many; cdr3_nt: TGTGCCACCAGTGATTCGGGGGCTGCTAGCGGGGTGGATCCAGATACGCAGTATTTT; cdr3_aa: CATSDSGAASGVDPDTQYF
d_call: .; cdr3_length: 14; j_call: TRBJ2-1; v_call: TRBV7-3; clone_size: many; cdr3_nt: TGTGCCAGCAGCTTAACGAAGGCAGACAATGAGCAGTTCTTC; cdr3_aa: CASSLTKADNEQFF
d_call: .; cdr3_length: 12; j_call: TRBJ2-1; v_call: TRBV4-1; clone_size: .; cdr3_nt: TGCGCCAGCAGCCAAGGTAACAATGAGCAGTTCTTC; cdr3_aa: CASSQGNNEQFF
d_call: .; cdr3_length: 14; j_call: TRBJ1-2; v_call: TRBV27; clone_size: .; cdr3_nt: TGTGCCAGCAGCTTATCCCGGGTTGGCTATGGCTACACCTTC; cdr3_aa: CASSLSRVGYGYTF
d_call: .; cdr3_length: 14; j_call: TRBJ2-3; v_call: TRBV7-9; clone_size: few; cdr3_nt: TGTGCCAGCAGCTTATCCAGCGGAGGAGATACGCAGTATTTT; cdr3_aa: CASSLSSGGDTQYF